This T cell receptor beta chain appears in the sequencing data of a study of blood T cell repertoires in COVID-19. Study in general: T cells, B-cell-depleted T cells, or PBMCs provided the cDNA or gDNA that served as material.

Notes on this clone: This sample also contains other DNA sequences that code for the same CDR3.

Data came from immunoSEQ multiplex PCR; TCRdb stores just in-frame clones and leaves some out. The repertoire holds about 360,000 clones, around 80% seen once, with approximately 3% in the top ten. CDR1 MNHEY and CDR2 SVGAGI come from the germline V gene. The germline V and J ends were trimmed by 6 bases and 1 base, with 9 bases remaining between them. The CDR3 is 13 amino acids. The receptor was derived from a man aged 25 to 40 with active or convalescent COVID-19. This sequence joins TRBV6-5 and TRBJ1-1, with D unclear. The specimen was peripheral blood. The CDR3 reads CASSPRGNTEAFF. CDR3 sequence (DNA): TGTGCCAGCAGCCCGCGGGGGAACACTGAAGCTTTCTTT.